This T cell receptor (beta chain) is drawn from a study of T-cell reconstitution after alpha-beta-depleted transplantation in children. The CDR3 is made up of 14 amino acids. The V and J ends lost 0 bases and 5 bases respectively, with 11 bases between them. CDR1 WNHNN and CDR2 SYGVQD come from the germline V gene (reference sequence). In its sample, this clonotype was seen many times. Its antigen is not identified. General study results and limits: Newly produced T cells mostly accounted for T-cell counts and diversity one year post-transplant. From surviving recipient T cells and thymic progenitors came the high day-60 TCRbeta diversity observed in some patients. Alpha-beta T cells about two months after transplant reportedly derived from several hundred expanded graft clones.

This sample's TCRbeta library carried unique molecular identifier barcodes. TCRdb analysed the PCR reads with MiXCR anew, one entry per CDR3 protein. The sample has about 300,000 distinct CDR3 sequences, over 7.5% seen once; the top ten hold approximately 8.6%. This receptor was identified in a female patient younger than 10 who had a stem cell transplant for Fanconi anemia, so the T cells may come from the graft donor. The chain carries TRBV10-1 and TRBJ2-7; D is ambiguous. The material sequenced was peripheral blood, taken 360 days after TCRalphabeta/CD19-depleted stem cell transplant. For the CDR3, the DNA is TGCGCCAGCAGTGAGTCACTCTACACCCACGAGCAGTACTTC. Its protein product is CASSESLYTHEQYF.